A selection of T cell receptor beta chains follows, all from one sample in a study of T cells in localized non-small cell lung cancer. This table comes from immunoSEQ multiplex PCR, and its TCRdb copy is limited to in-frame clones, with some not included. The data hold 45,000 to 60,000 clones, with about 88% observed a single time. Sequencing used PBMCs, obtained before any cancer treatment. These receptors all come from a man between 40 and 69 years old with stage II lung adenocarcinoma. Both conserved end residues are part of each CDR3. A D gene is named only where the DNA matches it firmly. The listing skips clone size in some rows; elsewhere it reads once, few, many or a size class.

V	D	J	length	size	CDR3	DNA
TRBV6-5	TRBD2	TRBJ2-7	15	.	CASSYSSGGAYEQYF	TGTGCCAGCAGTTACTCTAGCGGGGGGGCCTACGAGCAGTACTTC
TRBV30	.	TRBJ2-3	11	.	CAWSVRDTQYF	TGTGCCTGGAGTGTAAGAGATACGCAGTATTTT
TRBV19	.	TRBJ2-3	14	.	CASMTGPGAATQYF	TGTGCCAGTATGACGGGTCCGGGGGCGGCTACGCAGTATTTT
TRBV6-1	TRBD2	TRBJ2-3	15	.	CASNPSGGAADTQYF	TGTGCCAGCAATCCTAGCGGGGGGGCAGCAGATACGCAGTATTTT
TRBV10-3	.	TRBJ1-5	14	.	CAVAGTAKGQPQHF	TGTGCCGTCGCCGGGACGGCTAAGGGACAGCCCCAGCATTTT
TRBV5-1	.	TRBJ1-1	14	.	CASSSGRGNTEAFF	TGCGCCAGCTCGTCGGGCAGGGGGAACACTGAAGCTTTCTTT
TRBV4-1	TRBD1	TRBJ1-5	15	.	CASSQGTGSNQPQHF	TGCGCCAGCAGCCAAGGGACAGGGAGCAATCAGCCCCAGCATTTT
TRBV6-1	.	TRBJ1-1	16	.	CASSEGGIIQNTEAFF	TGTGCCAGCAGTGAAGGAGGGATCATACAGAACACTGAAGCTTTCTTT
TRBV7-2	TRBD2	TRBJ2-3	17	.	CASSSGTSGDRSDTQYF	TGTGCCAGCAGCTCAGGGACTAGCGGGGATCGTTCAGATACGCAGTATTTT
TRBV10-3	.	TRBJ2-5	16	.	CAISESRGMLQETQYF	TGTGCCATCAGTGAGTCAAGGGGGATGCTTCAAGAGACCCAGTACTTC
TRBV19	.	TRBJ1-1	13	.	CASSIRGEAEAFF	TGTGCCAGTAGTATTAGAGGGGAAGCTGAAGCTTTCTTT
TRBV9	.	TRBJ2-5	13	.	CASSAGAGETQYF	TGTGCCAGCAGCGCGGGGGCGGGAGAGACCCAGTACTTC
TRBV28	.	TRBJ2-3	15	.	CASSLRGWSTDTQYF	TGTGCCAGCAGTTTAAGGGGATGGAGCACAGATACGCAGTATTTT
TRBV10-3	.	TRBJ1-2	17	once	CAISESPNQEGDYGYTF	TGTGCCATCAGTGAGTCCCCCAACCAGGAGGGGGACTATGGCTACACCTTC
TRBV6-5	TRBD1	TRBJ1-5	15	.	CASSQDRGGSQPQHF	TGTGCCAGCAGTCAAGACAGGGGGGGGAGTCAGCCCCAGCATTTT
TRBV9	TRBD2	TRBJ2-3	17	.	CASSAPLAGRFTDTQYF	TGTGCCAGCAGCGCCCCACTAGCGGGGAGGTTCACAGATACGCAGTATTTT